This TCR beta chain was obtained from a study of OX40 agonist ivuxolimab in advanced cancers. General study findings and limits: In general, CD8+ T cells held more expanded clones than CD4+ did, on average. In the expanded peripheral T cells, antigen specificity was never determined. In the 0.1 to 3.0 mg/kg range, CD4+ and CD8+ blood T cells had expanded clonally by week 6.

About this clone: Its antigen is as yet unknown.

Data came from immunoSEQ multiplex PCR; TCRdb stores just in-frame clones and leaves some out. The table includes around 45,000 clones, approximately 89% detected once. Blood sampling took place at baseline, cycle 4 day 1, and cycle 7 day 1. This specimen consisted of CD4+ or CD8+ T cells sorted from blood, obtained in a trial of the OX40 agonist ivuxolimab. The clonotype originates from an adult with an advanced solid tumor such as melanoma, head and neck, liver or kidney cancer.

The CDR3 sequence: CSVTGQGPYEQYF. CDR3 sequence (DNA): TGCAGCGTTACGGGACAGGGACCCTACGAGCAGTACTTC. The chain links TRBV29-1 to TRBJ2-7; 9 bases agree with TRBD1. This CDR3 is built from 13 residues. V shed 5 bases and J 2 bases; nucleotides not matched to a gene: 4. The germline V gene encodes CDR1 SQVTM and CDR2 ANQGSEA.